The rows below give T cell receptor beta chains drawn from one sample of a study of identical twins. TCRdb reanalysed the 5' RACE reads using MiXCR and keeps one entry per CDR3 protein. Of nearly 900,000 distinct CDR3 sequences listed, roughly an eighth are singletons. Separately, the same data were catalogued under a study of yellow fever vaccine responses in identical twins.

The specimen was PBMCs. The receptors originated from a woman aged 18-29 years in good health. Each CDR3 is given with its conserved first and last residue.

V gene	CDR3 protein
TRBV12-3/TRBV12-4	CASSLVQSGTDTQYF
TRBV29-1	CSGEGVDEQFF
TRBV5-1	CASSLAGGQDTQYF
TRBV12-3/TRBV12-4	CASSLLSGGPEEQYF
TRBV9	CASSGGTINTIYF
TRBV15	CATSRQGWNTGELFF
TRBV13	CASSLALDGKNIQYF
TRBV4-1	CASSQAGDTPLHF
TRBV7-6	CASSPGTGIVNEQFF
TRBV15	CATSRDRTGALNEQFF
TRBV18	CASSETANNEQFF
TRBV29-1	CSLSISKGETQYF
TRBV3-1	CASSGSGATNEKLFF
TRBV5-6	CASSFGPSHTGELFF
TRBV14	CASSQDRQELADTQYF
TRBV29-1	CSVEGKGGTEQFF
TRBV7-2	CASSLVLAGFNEQFF
TRBV27	CASQGAGSNSPLHF
TRBV6-1	CASSNGGAGQPQHF
TRBV7-8	CASSLGQSVAWVGELFF
TRBV10-3	CAIKGGGLETQYF
TRBV3-1	CASSQDRGELYGYTF
TRBV2	CASSDRQNIQYF
TRBV5-1	CASSSQGVNTEAFF
TRBV5-1	CASSRAGGSTDTQYF
TRBV2	CASSPSVDNEQFF
TRBV18	CASSPAGGMDTEAFF
TRBV29-1	CSALDPSGESSYNEQFF
TRBV4-1	CASSRNSAMNTEAFF
TRBV4-1	CASSPKAGQGKETQYF
TRBV2	CASRRSVNTEAFF
TRBV7-8	CASSFHPGQGAGELFF
TRBV2	CASSEYKGGTNTIYF
TRBV15	CATSRGTSGGPQETQYF
TRBV7-9	CASSHRDRGTDEQFF
TRBV12-3/TRBV12-4	CASTPGGTYEQYF
TRBV20-1	CSASGVLTGELFF
TRBV25-1	CASSSYGGTEAFF
TRBV12-3/TRBV12-4	CASSLDVWDSSTDTQYF
TRBV6-5	CASRYSGTKQETQYF
TRBV12-3/TRBV12-4	CASSSGTSDSDTQYF
TRBV7-9	CASSLEDSGETQYF
TRBV20-1	CSATAGTSLHEQYF
TRBV20-1	CSARVRITGGNEQFF
TRBV5-1	CASSSTHSTDTQYF
TRBV7-6	CASSPPPGGLNTGELFF
TRBV7-2	CASSLVPSGYNEQFF
TRBV6-6	CASRRQEGEKLFF
TRBV19	CASSAQGMNSPLHF
TRBV20-1	CSAKPTSGGADEQFF